This T cell receptor (beta chain) was observed in a study of beta chain features in type 1 diabetes. Overall study results and limits: Among patients with Type 1 diabetes, TCRB CDR3s were moderately but significantly shorter in every one of the four CD4+ subsets.

The isolated RNA, all of it, was reverse transcribed, so expressed TCRB transcripts were what got sequenced. TCRdb's table, derived via immunoSEQ multiplex PCR, lists solely in-frame clones and lacks some. This sample yields more than 100,000 clones, of which about 26% are seen a single time; around 0.5% belongs to the top ten. This clone occurred a few times. Its antigen is as yet unknown. Each of the CD4+ naive, central memory, regulatory and stem cell-like memory populations was sorted via CD45RO/CCR7/CD25/CD127/CD95/CD27. The CDR3 runs to 14 residues. Germline lookup yields CDR1 MGHDK and CDR2 SYGVNS. Unmatched junction bases numbered 10, after V lost 7 bases and J lost 10 bases.

This TCR came from a woman younger than 30 with type 1 diabetes. The sample comprised central memory CD4+ T cells from blood. V gene TRBV25-1 combines with J gene TRBJ2-1, with 10 positions matching TRBD2. The DNA of the CDR3 is TGTGCCAGCATACTAGCGGGATCGGGGGGGGAGCAGTTCTTC. Translating it yields CASILAGSGGEQFF.